Sequencing of this T cell receptor (beta chain) was carried out in a study of blood T cells in healthy people across ages (dated by TCRdb to the mid-2010s). General notes on the study: In model experiments, template switching captured roughly one uniquely barcoded TCR beta cDNA molecule for every two T cells. Age-related changes in TCR beta repertoire diversity were measured in the study by deep sequencing normalized with unique cDNA molecular identifiers. Donors were grouped into four age groups: young (average 16 years), middle-aged (39), aged (around 60) and long-lived (around 82). The study analyzed two additional independent replicas of 1 million unique cDNA reads from the same blood draw for two donors, one aged 18 to 30 and one aged 80 or older. Results and caveats for the whole study, not just this receptor: Since profiling was done on bulk unsorted PBMCs, naive and antigen-experienced compartments could not be conclusively compared. The CMV infection status of donors was not known, potentially confounding age-related changes in expanded clonotypes. Total diversity estimates from one million sequenced T cells were considered lower bounds and underestimates. The long-lived group showed more naive CD4+ T cells, fewer expanded clones and increased TCR diversity than the aged group, suggesting age selection. As age increased, observed TCR beta diversity per million T cells dropped in a roughly linear way, and a significant reduction was already evident by age around 41. Observed TCR beta diversity correlated strongly with the percentage of naive T cells measured by flow cytometry.

As encoded in the germline V gene (reference sequence), CDR1 is LGHDT while CDR2 is YNNKEL. Trimming takes 1 base from V and 5 bases from J, and the germline ends sit 9 bases apart. Its CDR3 holds 13 amino acids, cysteine through phenylalanine. The CDR3 DNA has 39 bases and is translated from base 1. This clonotype has a count of ten or more. Its antigen has not been determined. Within one base of it there is no much larger clone, and no base qualities were kept. The approximately 40 donors, aged about 6 to 95 years, were systemically healthy Caucasian individuals from Russia. About 9.1 milliliters of peripheral blood were collected from each donor into EDTA-treated Vacutainer tubes. PBMCs were isolated by Ficoll-Paque density-gradient centrifugation, with at least 6 million obtained per sample. Trizol reagent was used to extract total RNA from PBMCs, with at least 5.5 micrograms per sample. For every donor, flow cytometry on a PBMC aliquot measured the percentage of naive CD45RAhigh/CD27high T cells.

Library creation used 5' RACE. The sequencer listed for this sample is Illumina HiSeq 2500. A second PCR of roughly 6 to 11 cycles was run with a J-beta primer mix and a sample-barcoded 5' primer. A unique molecular identifier was introduced onto each TCR beta cDNA molecule by a template-switch 5' adaptor carrying 12 random nucleotides. Each sample yielded at least 2.5 million CDR3-containing paired-end reads. The Mint cDNA synthesis kit, primed by a TRBC-specific oligonucleotide, was used to synthesize first-strand cDNA from all RNA. All cDNA was treated with uracil-DNA glycosylase and then went through a first 18-cycle PCR with the universal primers M1SS and BC2_uni_R. In the authors' own workflow: Normalization of each sample was performed by random selection of 1 million high-quality reads, each carrying a distinct molecular identifier. Reads sharing molecular identifiers were discarded rather than binned into consensus sequences. MiTCR, set to a Q25 quality threshold and the strictest error-elimination algorithm, was used for CDR3 identification, clonotype clustering and error correction. A nonparametric unseen species model using Euler transformation provided a lower-bound estimate of total TCR beta diversity. TCRdb passed the public sequencing reads through fastp at Q25 and MiXCR, retaining productive beta sequences. Rows are unified per CDR3 protein, each entry keeping the most common DNA and genes. The V and J calls were not made by the authors but by TCRdb's processing. This sample is represented by about 930,000 distinct CDR3 sequences; 25% to 35% of them were singletons. Jointly, the top ten make up around 9.6% of the sample.

The same data also went into a second study, on T cells of mothers and their children. Per the second study: Nine systemically healthy Caucasian individuals, comprising three mothers and their six children, were included as donors. cDNA synthesis consumed the entire amount of extracted RNA, loaded at around 1.4 ug RNA in each 15 ul reaction. In the second PCR, sample barcodes and 2-4 random nucleotides were introduced via the M1S primer. Over 8.5 million TCR beta CDR3 reads were obtained for each mother, and around 3 million reads were obtained for each child. TCR recombination output is similarly shaped by thymic selection in related and unrelated pairs, with a minor effect exerted by inherited differences. Normalized repertoire overlap in related mother-child pairs was always slightly higher than in unrelated mother-child pairs, but the difference was never significant. No persistent microchimeric T cell clones were found, with a detection sensitivity of 80 to 100 clones per million clonotypes. To look for features that set related mother-child pairs apart from unrelated individuals, the researchers ran deep NGS to compare the TCR beta repertoires of mothers and children. Mothers averaged about 37 +/- 4 years of age and children averaged about 10 +/- 4 years. Libraries were sequenced on Illumina HiSeq 2000 with 100+100 nt paired-end reads after adapter ligation with NEBNext reagents. To prevent cross-contamination, the mother and child libraries were prepared a month apart and were sequenced in separate runs. Between roughly 500,000 and 2,100,000 distinct TCR beta clonotypes were identified per donor. Naive TCR beta clonotypes were estimated from low-frequency clonotypes matched to each donor's FACS-determined naive share, without sorting.

The sequence is built from TRBV3-1 and TRBJ2-7; no D gene can be assigned with confidence. The sequence derives from a woman in her 40s in good health. Sequenced input: blood. The nucleotide sequence reads as follows: TGTGCCAGCAGCCAAGGGCCCAGCGACGAGCAGTACTTC. This is translated as CASSQGPSDEQYF.